This T cell receptor (beta chain) was obtained from a study of T-cell memory formation after mild COVID-19. Trimming shortened V by 0 bases and J by 11 bases, and 13 bases separated the two germline ends. Germline CDR1 is SNHLY and CDR2 is FYNNEI. The CDR3 length is 13 residues. As regards this clonotype: Its matching antigen is unknown.

Study-level points and caveats: Of the contracting clones, CD4+ ones lay mainly in CM and EM, and CD8+ ones in EMRA.

5'RACE, which relied on constant-segment primers, yielded TCR alpha and TCR beta cDNA libraries carrying sample barcodes and UMIs. TCRdb reprocessed the 5' RACE reads via MiXCR and lists one record per CDR3 protein. The sample holds about 250,000 distinct CDR3 sequences, approximately 15% seen once. The TCR originated in an adult woman who had mild COVID-19 (a few samples of this study predate the infection). Cell type and time point are not known. Sequencing was done on a sample of PBMCs or a T cell subset sorted from them (not recorded which). The chain has TRBV2 and TRBJ1-1; no reliable D call. The CDR3 region is CASSEADAGRAFF. CDR3 DNA sequence: TGTGCCAGCAGTGAAGCGGACGCAGGCCGGGCTTTCTTT.